Below, 23 T cell receptor beta chains from the same sample are listed, as sequenced in a study of OX40 agonist ivuxolimab in advanced cancers. Generated by immunoSEQ multiplex PCR, the TCRdb table keeps only in-frame clones and is missing some. The table has some 130,000 clones, 90% to 95% seen once. Sequencing was performed on CD4+ or CD8+ T cells sorted from blood, taken in a trial of the OX40 agonist ivuxolimab. The receptors were sampled from an adult with an advanced solid tumor such as melanoma, head and neck, liver or kidney cancer.

The chain uses TRBV4-1 and TRBJ2-1; D possibly corresponds to TRBD2 (5 bases). The CDR3 is made up of 16 amino acids. From germline, CDR1 is MGHRA and CDR2 YSYEKL. Deletions cut 0 bases from V and 3 bases from J, with 12 bases between. DNA for the CDR3: TGCGCCAGCAGCCAAGAACCCAGCGGCCTCTACAATGAGCAGTTCTTC. As protein: CASSQEPSGLYNEQFF.

The chain uses TRBV28 and TRBJ1-2; D is unresolved. Trimming cost V 6 bases and J 2 bases, with 13 bases left between them. There are 14 residues in the CDR3. Looked up from germline, CDR1 is MDHEN and CDR2 is SYDVKM. CDR3 region: CASSRPLKNYGYTF. The CDR3 DNA is TGTGCCAGCAGCCGCCCCCTTAAAAACTATGGCTACACCTTC.

V is TRBV5-1 and J is TRBJ2-5; TRBD2 aligns across 8 bases. Germline CDR1 SGHRS, CDR2 YFSETQ. The junction had 9 bases not matched to a gene; V was cut back by 3 bases and J by 5 bases. The CDR3 contains 15 residues. CDR3 DNA sequence: TGCGCCAGCAGCTCCCAAGCGGGGGCTGGGGAGACCCAGTACTTC. This gives the protein CASSSQAGAGETQYF.

The genes are TRBV7-9 and TRBJ2-7; no firm D call. Between the trimmed V and J ends, which lost 5 bases and 5 bases, there was a span of 13 bases. Germline values: CDR1 SEHNR, CDR2 FQNEAQ (reference sequence). The CDR3 has 13 residues. The CDR3 loop is CASSPPRIDEQYF. The CDR3, as DNA: TGTGCCAGCAGCCCCCCCCGGATAGACGAGCAGTACTTC.

The rearrangement joins TRBV18 to TRBJ2-7, with D tentatively TRBD1 (6 bases). This CDR3 has 15 residues. In germline, CDR1 is KGHSH, CDR2 LQKENI. Trimming shortened V by 0 bases and J by 5 bases, and 14 bases separated the two germline ends. The CDR3 is CASSPPVQGAHEQYF. CDR3 DNA: TGTGCCAGCTCACCACCGGTACAGGGCGCCCACGAGCAGTACTTC.

This chain links TRBV5-4 with TRBJ1-4; the D is unclear. The germline V gene encodes CDR1 SGHNT and CDR2 YYREEE (reference sequence). Trimming pared 2 bases from V and 5 bases from J, leaving 7 bases between. The CDR3 is made up of 13 amino acids. The CDR3 sequence: CASSFVSNEKLFF. CDR3 bases: TGTGCCAGCAGCTTTGTCAGCAATGAAAAACTGTTTTTT.

This clone appeared a single time. The chain carries TRBV27 and TRBJ2-1, with a possible D match to TRBD2 (7 bases). Germline lookup yields CDR1 MNHEY and CDR2 SMNVEV (reference sequence). The ends were cut back, 6 bases at V and 3 bases at J, with 12 bases in the middle. The CDR3 is made up of 14 amino acids. CDR3 amino acids: CASSSGGHYNEQFF. In nucleotides, the CDR3 is TGTGCCAGCAGCTCCGGGGGGCACTACAATGAGCAGTTCTTC.

V usage is TRBV18 and J usage is TRBJ2-1; maybe TRBD2 (5 bases). The CDR3 is made up of 15 amino acids. Germline V CDR1 and CDR2: KGHSH, LQKENI. V shed 2 bases and J shed 1 base, with 9 bases lying between them. The CDR3 DNA reads as TGTGCCAGCTCACCAAATCGAGGGTCCTACAATGAGCAGTTCTTC. Its translation is CASSPNRGSYNEQFF.

The chain carries TRBV7-2 and TRBJ2-1, with a possible D match to TRBD1 (5 bases). This CDR3 is built from 19 residues. The V end lost 5 bases, the J end lost 5 bases, and 28 bases lay between the germline ends. Germline loops: CDR1 SGHTA, CDR2 FQGNSA. CDR3 nucleotides: TGTGCCAGCAGCCCTCCCTTTTCCCCCCTAAGGGGATACGACAATGAGCAGTTCTTC. Amino acid sequence: CASSPPFSPLRGYDNEQFF.

CDR3 in DNA: TGTGCCAGCAGTTTTGGAGGGACCTTGAACACTGAAGCTTTCTTT. Its translation: CASSFGGTLNTEAFF. The V and J genes are TRBV6-5 and TRBJ1-1, with a possible D match to TRBD1 (5 bases). Germline assignment: CDR1 MNHEY and CDR2 SVGAGI. The V and J ends lost 4 bases and 0 bases respectively, with 12 bases between them. The CDR3 has 15 amino acids.

The chain combines TRBV6-5 with TRBJ1-5; D not resolved. Germline CDR1 reads MNHEY; CDR2 reads SVGAGI. The CDR3 spans 15 residues. Trimming cost V 2 bases and J 6 bases, with 14 bases left between them. The CDR3 DNA reads as TGTGCCAGCAGTTACGGTGTGGGTGGCGTTCAGCCCCAGCATTTT. Residues: CASSYGVGGVQPQHF.

This chain connects TRBV25-1 to TRBJ1-1, with D possibly being TRBD1 (5 bases). CDR1 is MGHDK and CDR2 is SYGVNS in the germline V gene. Trimming stripped 8 bases from V and 5 bases from J, with 18 bases between. The CDR3 is 14 amino acids. In DNA form, the CDR3 reads TGTGCCAGCGGCCATCGTGGGGGGAGAACTGAAGCTTTCTTT. Amino acids: CASGHRGGRTEAFF.

J is TRBJ1-2 and V is TRBV29-1, with D unresolved. There are 11 residues in the CDR3. Germline V gene lookup returns CDR1 SQVTM and CDR2 ANQGSEA. With 7 bases removed from V and 0 bases from J, the gap between germline ends came to 6 bases. Here the CDR3 reads CSESTNYGYTF. CDR3 nucleotide sequence: TGCAGCGAGTCGACTAACTATGGCTACACCTTC.

The chain uses TRBV14 and TRBJ2-5, with 9 bases identical to TRBD1. The CDR3 covers 15 residues. The trim removed 4 bases at V and 2 bases at J, leaving 5 bases unmatched. Germline CDR1 SGHDN, CDR2 FVKESK. CDR3 in amino acids: CASSLGQGRQETQYF. The CDR3 DNA follows: TGTGCCAGCAGCCTAGGACAGGGGCGTCAAGAGACCCAGTACTTC.

The J gene is TRBJ1-1, the V gene TRBV18, with 9 nucleotides matching TRBD1. The germline V gene has CDR1 KGHSH and CDR2 LQKENI. CDR3 length: 13 residues. V lost 3 bases, J lost 11 bases, and 7 bases stayed unmatched. CDR3 loop: CASSPGTGTKAFF. The DNA for the CDR3 is TGTGCCAGCTCACCCGGGACAGGGACCAAGGCTTTCTTT.

The rearrangement links TRBV28 to TRBJ2-7; D call uncertain. The CDR3 has 12 residues. Germline V gives CDR1 MDHEN, CDR2 SYDVKM. V was shortened by 6 bases and J by 7 bases, with 13 bases between the two germline ends. The CDR3 protein is CASSVTRWEQYF. CDR3 DNA sequence: TGTGCCAGCAGCGTCACGCGCTGGGAGCAGTACTTC.

The chain employs TRBV5-1 and TRBJ2-3, with 8 bases lining up with TRBD2. Germline V CDR1 and CDR2: SGHRS, YFSETQ. V was clipped by 2 bases and J by 6 bases; unmatched bases: 8. The CDR3 runs 15 residues. The CDR3 bases are TGCGCCAGCAGCTTCACCGGGACTAGGAGCGATACGCAGTATTTT. This encodes CASSFTGTRSDTQYF.

As for this clone: Other DNA sequences in the sample encode the same CDR3. This sequence joins TRBV7-2 and TRBJ1-3; no definite D call. CDR3 length: 13 amino acids. The V gene lost 1 base and the J gene lost 1 base, with 2 bases spanning the gap. CDR1 and CDR2 from the germline V gene are SGHTA and FQGNSA. CDR3 loop: CASSLGSGNTIYF. CDR3 DNA: TGTGCCAGCAGCTTAGGTTCTGGAAACACCATATATTTT.

The CDR3 protein is CASSPTPGTQNTDTQYF. The CDR3 nucleotides read TGCGCCAGCAGCCCGACTCCCGGGACTCAGAACACAGATACGCAGTATTTT. The chain recombines TRBV5-1 with TRBJ2-3; tentatively, D is TRBD2 (6 bases). Trimming cost V 4 bases and J 2 bases, with 20 bases left between them. Germline CDR1 is SGHRS and CDR2 is YFSETQ. This CDR3 has 17 residues.

The chain has TRBV15 and TRBJ1-3; 10 nucleotides line up with TRBD1. V shed 0 bases and J 4 bases; nucleotides not matched to a gene: 3. Germline values: CDR1 LNHNV, CDR2 YYDKDF (reference sequence). The length of the CDR3 is 16 residues. The CDR3 DNA sequence: TGTGCCACCAGCAGAGATGGGACAGGGGCAGGAAACACCATATATTTT. Protein product: CATSRDGTGAGNTIYF. Together with reference TRBV15 and TRBJ1-3, the CDR3 gives the full variable domain: DAMVIQNPRYQVTQFGKPVTLSCSQTLNHNVMYWYQQKSSQAPKLLFHYYDKDFNNEADTPDNFQSRRPNTSFCFLDIRSPGLGDTAMYLCATSRDGTGAGNTIYFGEGSWLTVV.

The chain couples TRBV7-9 to TRBJ1-4; tentative D call: TRBD1 (6 bases). Germline lookup yields CDR1 SEHNR and CDR2 FQNEAQ (reference sequence). Deletions cut 3 bases from V and 6 bases from J, with 14 bases between. This CDR3 has 15 amino acids. CDR3 sequence reads: CASSFRGQVDEKLFF. For the CDR3, the DNA is TGTGCCAGCAGCTTTCGGGGGCAGGTCGATGAAAAACTGTTTTTT.

The chain uses TRBV7-2 and TRBJ2-1, with TRBD2 identical over 7 bases. J lost 8 bases, V lost 2 bases, and 6 bases had no gene match. The CDR3 covers 14 residues. The germline gives CDR1 SGHTA, CDR2 FQGNSA. The CDR3 coding sequence is TGTGCCAGCAGCTTAACCCGACTAGCCGATGAGCAGTTCTTC. Amino acids: CASSLTRLADEQFF.

This clone has just one count. This sequence joins TRBV5-4 and TRBJ1-6; a possible D gene is TRBD1 (6 bases). Trimming pared 1 base from V and 6 bases from J, leaving 11 bases between. This CDR3 spans 15 amino acids. The V gene's germline CDR1 is SGHNT and CDR2 YYREEE (reference sequence). The CDR3 loop reads CASSLQGPRNSPLHF. CDR3 coding DNA: TGTGCCAGCAGCTTGCAGGGGCCCCGTAATTCACCCCTCCACTTT.